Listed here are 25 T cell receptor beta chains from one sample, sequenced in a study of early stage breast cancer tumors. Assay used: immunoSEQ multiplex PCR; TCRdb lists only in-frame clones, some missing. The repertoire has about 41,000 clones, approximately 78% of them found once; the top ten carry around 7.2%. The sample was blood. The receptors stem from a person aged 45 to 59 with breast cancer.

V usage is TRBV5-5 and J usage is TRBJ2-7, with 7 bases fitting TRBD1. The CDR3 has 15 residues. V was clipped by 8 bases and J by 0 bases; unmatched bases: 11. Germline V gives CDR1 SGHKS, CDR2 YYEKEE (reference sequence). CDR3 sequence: CASKVDRVSSYEQYF. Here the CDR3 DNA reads TGTGCCAGTAAAGTTGACAGGGTGAGCTCCTACGAGCAGTACTTC.

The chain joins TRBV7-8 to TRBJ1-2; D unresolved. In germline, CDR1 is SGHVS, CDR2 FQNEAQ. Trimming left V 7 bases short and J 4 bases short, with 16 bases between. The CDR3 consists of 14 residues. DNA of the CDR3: TGTGCCAGCACCAATAATCGGGTCAGCTATGGCTACACCTTC. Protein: CASTNNRVSYGYTF.

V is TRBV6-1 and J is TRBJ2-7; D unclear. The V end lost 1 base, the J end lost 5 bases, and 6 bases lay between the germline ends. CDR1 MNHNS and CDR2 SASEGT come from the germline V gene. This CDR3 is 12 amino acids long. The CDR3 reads CASSEGAHEQYV. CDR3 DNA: TGTGCCAGCAGTGAAGGGGCCCACGAGCAGTACGTC.

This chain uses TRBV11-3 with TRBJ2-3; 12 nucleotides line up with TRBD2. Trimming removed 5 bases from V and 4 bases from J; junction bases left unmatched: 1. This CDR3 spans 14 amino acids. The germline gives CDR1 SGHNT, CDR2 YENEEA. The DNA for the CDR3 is TGTGCCAGCAGCGGACTAGCGGGATCAGATACGCAGTATTTT. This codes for CASSGLAGSDTQYF. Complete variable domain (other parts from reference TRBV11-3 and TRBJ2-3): EAGVVQSPRYKIIEKKQPVAFWCNPISGHNTLYWYLQNLGQGPELLIRYENEEAVDDSQLPKDRFSAERLKGVDSTLKIQPAELGDSAVYLCASSGLAGSDTQYFGPGTRLTVL.

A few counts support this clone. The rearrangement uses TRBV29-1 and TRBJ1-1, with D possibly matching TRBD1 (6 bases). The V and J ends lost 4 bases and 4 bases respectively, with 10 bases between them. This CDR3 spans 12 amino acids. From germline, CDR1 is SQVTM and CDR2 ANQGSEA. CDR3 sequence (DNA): TGCAGCGTTGCGGGAGGGGGCACTGAAGCTTTCTTT. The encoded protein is CSVAGGGTEAFF.

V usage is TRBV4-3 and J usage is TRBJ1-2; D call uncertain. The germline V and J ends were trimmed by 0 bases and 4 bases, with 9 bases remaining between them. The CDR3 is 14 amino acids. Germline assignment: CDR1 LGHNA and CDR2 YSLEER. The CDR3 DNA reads TGCGCCAGCAGCCAAGATAAGAGCCTCTATGGCTACACCTTC. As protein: CASSQDKSLYGYTF.

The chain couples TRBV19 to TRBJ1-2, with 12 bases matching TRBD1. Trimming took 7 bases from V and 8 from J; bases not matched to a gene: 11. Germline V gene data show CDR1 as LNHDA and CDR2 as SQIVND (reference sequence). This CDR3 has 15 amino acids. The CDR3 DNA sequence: TGTGCCAGTACCGGGGACAGGGGGCAGGCACGAGGCTACACCTTC. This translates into CASTGDRGQARGYTF.

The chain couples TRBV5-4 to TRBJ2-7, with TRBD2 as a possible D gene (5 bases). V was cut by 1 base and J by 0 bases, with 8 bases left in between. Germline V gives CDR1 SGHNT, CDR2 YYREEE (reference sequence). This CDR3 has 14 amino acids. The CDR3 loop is CASSLLGDSYEQYF. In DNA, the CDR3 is TGTGCCAGCAGCTTGCTGGGAGACTCCTACGAGCAGTACTTC.

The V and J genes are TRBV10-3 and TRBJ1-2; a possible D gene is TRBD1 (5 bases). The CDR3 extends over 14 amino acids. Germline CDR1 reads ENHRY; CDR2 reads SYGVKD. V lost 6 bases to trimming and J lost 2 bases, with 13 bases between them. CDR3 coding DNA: TGTGCCATCAGGGACGACAGCCGGAACTATGGCTACACCTTC. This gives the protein CAIRDDSRNYGYTF.

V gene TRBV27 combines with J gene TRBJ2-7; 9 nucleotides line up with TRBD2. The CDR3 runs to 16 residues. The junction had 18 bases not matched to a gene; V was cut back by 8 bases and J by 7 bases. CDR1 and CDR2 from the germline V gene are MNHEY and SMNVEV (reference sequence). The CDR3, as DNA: TGTGCCAGCTCTTTCCGGGAGGTAGCGGGAGCGGGTGAGCAGTACTTC. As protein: CASSFREVAGAGEQYF.

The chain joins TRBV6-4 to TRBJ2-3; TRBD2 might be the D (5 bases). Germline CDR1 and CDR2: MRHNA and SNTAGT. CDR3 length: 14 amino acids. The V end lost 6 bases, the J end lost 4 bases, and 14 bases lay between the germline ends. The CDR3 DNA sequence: TGTGCCAGCAGAGGGAACGGGGTCGCAGATACGCAGTATTTT. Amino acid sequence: CASRGNGVADTQYF.

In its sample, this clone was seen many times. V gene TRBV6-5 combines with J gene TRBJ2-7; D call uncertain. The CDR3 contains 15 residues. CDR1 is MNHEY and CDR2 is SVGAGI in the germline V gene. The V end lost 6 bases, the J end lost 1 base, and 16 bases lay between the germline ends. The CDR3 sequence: CASRRDADTSYEQYV. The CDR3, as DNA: TGTGCCAGCAGACGTGATGCCGACACATCCTACGAGCAGTACGTC.

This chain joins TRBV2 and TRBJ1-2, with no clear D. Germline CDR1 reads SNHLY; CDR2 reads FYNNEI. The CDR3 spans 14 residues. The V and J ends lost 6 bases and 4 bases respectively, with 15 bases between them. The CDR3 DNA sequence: TGTGCCAGCAGCCGAGACGGCGGAAGCTATGGCTACACCTTC. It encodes CASSRDGGSYGYTF.

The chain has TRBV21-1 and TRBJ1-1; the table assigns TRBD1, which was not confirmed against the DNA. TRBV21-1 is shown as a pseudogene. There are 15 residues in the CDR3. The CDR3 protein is CASSIGDRGGTEAFF. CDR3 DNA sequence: TGTGCCAGCAGCATTGGGGACAGGGGGGGCACTGAAGCTTTCTTT.

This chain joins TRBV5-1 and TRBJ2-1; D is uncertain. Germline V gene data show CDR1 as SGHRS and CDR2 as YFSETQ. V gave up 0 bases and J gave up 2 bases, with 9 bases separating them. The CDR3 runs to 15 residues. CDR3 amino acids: CASSLGPGTYNEQFF. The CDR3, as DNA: TGCGCCAGCAGCTTGGGACCGGGTACCTACAATGAGCAGTTCTTC.

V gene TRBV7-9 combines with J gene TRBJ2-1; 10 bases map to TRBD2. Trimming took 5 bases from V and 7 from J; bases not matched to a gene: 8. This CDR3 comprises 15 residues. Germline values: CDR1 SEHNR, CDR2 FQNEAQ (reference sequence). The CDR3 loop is CASSRSPSGSNEQFF. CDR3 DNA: TGTGCCAGCAGCCGGTCGCCTAGCGGGAGTAATGAGCAGTTCTTC.

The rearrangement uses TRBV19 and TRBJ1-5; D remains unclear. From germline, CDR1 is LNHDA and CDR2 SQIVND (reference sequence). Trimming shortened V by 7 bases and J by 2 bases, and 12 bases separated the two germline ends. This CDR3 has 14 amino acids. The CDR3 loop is CASMTGEGNQPQHF. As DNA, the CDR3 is TGTGCCAGTATGACGGGTGAGGGCAATCAGCCCCAGCATTTT.

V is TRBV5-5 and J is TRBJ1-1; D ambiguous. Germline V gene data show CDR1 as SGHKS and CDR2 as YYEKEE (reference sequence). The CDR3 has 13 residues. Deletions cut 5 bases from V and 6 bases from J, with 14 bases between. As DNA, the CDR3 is TGTGCCAGCAGTTCTGCTCCCGGAGCTGAAGCTTTCTTT. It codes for CASSSAPGAEAFF.

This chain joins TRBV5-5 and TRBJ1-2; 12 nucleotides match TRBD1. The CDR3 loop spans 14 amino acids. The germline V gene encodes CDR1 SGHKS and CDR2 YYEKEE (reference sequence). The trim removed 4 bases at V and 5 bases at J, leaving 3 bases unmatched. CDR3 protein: CASSRGQGAYGYTF. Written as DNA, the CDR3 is TGTGCCAGCAGCAGGGGACAGGGGGCATATGGCTACACCTTC. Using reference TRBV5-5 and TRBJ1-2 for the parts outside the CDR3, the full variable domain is DAGVTQSPTHLIKTRGQQVTLRCSPISGHKSVSWYQQVLGQGPQFIFQYYEKEERGRGNFPDRFSARQFPNYSSELNVNALLLGDSALYLCASSRGQGAYGYTFGSGTRLTVV.

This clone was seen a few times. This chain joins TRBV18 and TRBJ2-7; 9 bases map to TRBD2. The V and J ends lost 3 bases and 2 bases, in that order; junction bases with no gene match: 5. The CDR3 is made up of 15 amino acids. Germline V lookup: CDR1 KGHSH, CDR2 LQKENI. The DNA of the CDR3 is TGTGCCAGCTCACCCTCTAGCGGGGAAACCTACGAGCAGTACTTC. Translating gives CASSPSSGETYEQYF.

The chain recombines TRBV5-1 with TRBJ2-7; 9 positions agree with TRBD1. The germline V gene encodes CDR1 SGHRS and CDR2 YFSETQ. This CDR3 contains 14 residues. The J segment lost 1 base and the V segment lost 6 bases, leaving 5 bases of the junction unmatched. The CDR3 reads CASKSGTGSYEQYF. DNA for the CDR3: TGCGCCAGCAAATCCGGGACAGGGTCCTACGAGCAGTACTTC.

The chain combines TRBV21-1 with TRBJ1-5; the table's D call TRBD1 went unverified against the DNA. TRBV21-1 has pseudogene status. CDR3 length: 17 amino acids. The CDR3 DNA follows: TGTGCCAGCAGCATAGCCGCCGGGACAACAAGGCATCAGCCCCAGCATTTT. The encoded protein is CASSIAAGTTRHQPQHF.

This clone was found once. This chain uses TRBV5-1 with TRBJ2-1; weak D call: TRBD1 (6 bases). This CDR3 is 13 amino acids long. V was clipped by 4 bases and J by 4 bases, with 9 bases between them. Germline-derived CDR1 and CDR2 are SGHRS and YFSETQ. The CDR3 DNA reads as TGCGCCAGCAGCCCGGACAGTTACAATGAGCAGTTCTTC. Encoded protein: CASSPDSYNEQFF.

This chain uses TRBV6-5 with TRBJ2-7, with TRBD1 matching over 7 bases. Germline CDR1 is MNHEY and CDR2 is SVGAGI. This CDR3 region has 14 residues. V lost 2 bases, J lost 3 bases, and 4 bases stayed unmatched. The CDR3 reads CASSYRDSGYEQYF. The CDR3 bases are TGTGCCAGCAGTTACCGGGACAGTGGCTACGAGCAGTACTTC.

CDR3: CASSFDRGPGMGGYTF. The CDR3 coding sequence is TGTGCCAGCAGCTTTGACAGGGGCCCTGGAATGGGGGGCTACACCTTC. V is TRBV7-2 and J is TRBJ1-2, with 8 bases fitting TRBD1. The length of the CDR3 is 16 residues. Germline V gene lookup returns CDR1 SGHTA and CDR2 FQGNSA. Trimming removed 3 bases from V and 8 bases from J; junction bases left unmatched: 14.